This T cell receptor beta chain was found in a study of T cell repertoires in cytomegalovirus infection (dated by TCRdb to between 2018 and 2021). In terms of the full investigation: Because public TCR beta signatures pointed to carriage of CMV infection together with the matching HLA type, the HLA type of each donor mattered for the analysis. The research as a whole found: In both this cohort and an independent roughly 360-donor cohort, the cumulative frequency of public TCR beta family members distinguished carriers of CMV infection plus the relevant HLA type. In the ex vivo response, HLA-C-restricted CMV-specific TCR beta clonotypes were dominant, and in two of eight donors the single most frequent clonotype came from this HLA-C-restricted group.

Compared with germline, V lacks 5 bases and J lacks 5 bases; bases without a gene match: 10. CDR1 and CDR2 are drawn from the germline V gene: MDHEN, SYDVKM. The cysteine opens and the phenylalanine closes a CDR3 of 17 amino acids. The retained sequence is limited to the CDR3, 51 bases, with the frame set at the first base. Points on this clonotype: No cognate antigen has been identified for it. No much larger clone exists at a distance of one base, and base qualities are not known.

The sample was run on an Illumina HiSeq 1500. TCRdb took the public reads, trimmed them with fastp at Q25, ran MiXCR for clone calling and kept in-frame beta chains. Rows are combined by CDR3 protein, so each entry shows the most common genes and DNA. This sample is represented by around 740,000 distinct CDR3 sequences; roughly 36% of them were singletons. Under 3% of the sample comes from the top ten. The chain is encoded by TRBV28 joined to TRBJ2-5; TRBD2 agrees with 14 junctional bases. The clonotype comes from a human donor in good health (CMV status not recorded). Some clones in this sample may be carry-over from other donors' samples. Sample: PBMCs. The DNA is as follows: TGTGCCAGCAGTCGCGGGACTAGCGGGAGTTTGGACGAGACCCAGTACTTC. Translated, this gives CASSRGTSGSLDETQYF.